This note documents a single T cell receptor beta chain sequence. Assay used: immunoSEQ multiplex PCR; TCRdb lists only in-frame clones, some missing. The sample includes some 400,000 clones, 90% to 95% seen only once; the top ten take about 0.86%. Participants were aged roughly 18 to 90 years, lived in 20 to 25 US areas, and enrolled virtually. The data stem from a study of blood T cell repertoires in COVID-19. Study in general: The United States, Italy and Spain supplied acute and convalescent COVID-19 samples.

This CDR3 has 13 residues. Trimming shortened V by 3 bases and J by 6 bases, and 9 bases separated the two germline ends. CDR1 is MNHEY, CDR2 SMNVEV, per germline (reference sequence). The sample comprised PBMCs or T cells enriched from blood (not recorded which). The receptor was isolated from a woman in her thirties or forties who had been exposed to COVID-19. The chain has TRBV27 and TRBJ1-5, with D possibly being TRBD1 (5 bases). The CDR3 protein is CASSFSRAQPQHF. CDR3 coding DNA: TGTGCCAGCAGTTTTTCCAGGGCTCAGCCCCAGCATTTT.